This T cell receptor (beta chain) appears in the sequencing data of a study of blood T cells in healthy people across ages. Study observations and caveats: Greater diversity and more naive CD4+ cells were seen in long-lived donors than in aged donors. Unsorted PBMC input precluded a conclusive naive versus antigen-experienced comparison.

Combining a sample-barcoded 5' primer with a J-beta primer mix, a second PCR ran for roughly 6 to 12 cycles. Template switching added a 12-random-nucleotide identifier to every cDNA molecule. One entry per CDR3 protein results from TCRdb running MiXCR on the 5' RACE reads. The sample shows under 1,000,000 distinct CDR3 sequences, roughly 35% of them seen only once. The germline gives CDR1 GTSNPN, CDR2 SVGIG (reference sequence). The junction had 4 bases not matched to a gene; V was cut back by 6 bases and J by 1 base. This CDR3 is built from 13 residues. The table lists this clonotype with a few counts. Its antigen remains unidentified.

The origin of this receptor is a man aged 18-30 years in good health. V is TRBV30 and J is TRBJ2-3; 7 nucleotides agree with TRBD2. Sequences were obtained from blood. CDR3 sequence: CACGLAGTDTQYF. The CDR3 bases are TGTGCCTGCGGGCTAGCGGGCACAGATACGCAGTATTTT.